This is a list of T cell receptor beta chains from one sample in a study of blood T cell repertoires in COVID-19. Clones were sequenced by immunoSEQ multiplex PCR, and TCRdb holds only the in-frame ones, with some missing. The top ten clones hold about 5% of a sample with about 280,000 clones, 80% to 85% of them seen once. Sequences were obtained from PBMCs or T cells enriched from blood (not recorded which). These receptors were collected from a man aged 35-49 years who had been exposed to COVID-19. Both conserved end residues are part of each CDR3. A D gene is named only where the DNA matches it firmly. The size field is filled for only some rows; it gives once, few, many or a size class.

D gene,V gene,clone size,CDR3 length,J gene,CDR3 protein,CDR3 DNA
.,TRBV2,.,10,TRBJ2-7,CASANYEQYF,TGTGCCAGCGCGAACTACGAGCAGTACTTC
.,TRBV6-5,.,13,TRBJ1-4,CATHRIRGEKLFF,TGTGCCACACACCGGATCCGAGGCGAAAAACTGTTTTTT
TRBD1,TRBV19,.,16,TRBJ1-3,CASSPDRASSGNTIYF,TGTGCCAGTAGTCCGGACAGGGCCAGCTCTGGAAACACCATATATTTT
TRBD2,TRBV6-4,.,16,TRBJ2-5,CASSLTSGNEQETQYF,TGTGCCAGCAGTCTGACTAGCGGGAACGAGCAAGAGACCCAGTACTTC
.,TRBV5-1,.,14,TRBJ1-2,CASSTGTLSYGYTF,TGCGCCAGCAGCACCGGGACACTAAGCTATGGCTACACCTTC
.,TRBV5-1,.,13,TRBJ1-2,CASSLGAGDGYTF,TGCGCCAGCAGCTTGGGGGCAGGGGATGGCTACACCTTC
.,TRBV5-1,.,14,TRBJ2-7,CASSLMGRADEQYF,TGCGCCAGCAGCTTGATGGGCAGGGCGGACGAGCAGTACTTC
.,TRBV7-8,.,13,TRBJ1-3,CASSFSLESTIYF,TGTGCCAGCAGCTTCTCTCTGGAGTCCACCATATATTTT
.,TRBV6-5,.,13,TRBJ2-7,CASSYYSGFEQYF,TGTGCCAGCAGTTACTACTCAGGGTTCGAGCAGTACTTC
TRBD2,TRBV7-3,.,14,TRBJ2-3,CASSRAGVTDTQYF,TGTGCCAGCAGCCGAGCGGGAGTCACAGATACGCAGTATTTT
TRBD2,TRBV5-1,.,17,TRBJ2-1,CASSRRGSGRVQGEQFF,TGCGCCAGCAGCCGGCGCGGTAGCGGGAGGGTTCAAGGTGAGCAGTTCTTC
TRBD2,TRBV4-2,.,16,TRBJ2-3,CASSQEGGRSTDTQYF,TGTGCCAGCAGCCAAGAAGGCGGGAGGAGCACAGATACGCAGTATTTT
.,TRBV5-1,.,16,TRBJ1-4,CASSLGGVGTNEKLFF,TGCGCCAGCAGCTTAGGGGGGGTTGGAACTAATGAAAAACTGTTTTTT
.,TRBV10-3,.,14,TRBJ2-4,CAISEGLGADIQYF,TGTGCCATCAGTGAGGGTTTGGGGGCAGACATTCAGTACTTC
.,TRBV30,few,13,TRBJ1-5,CASSGARNQPQHF,TGTGCCTCGTCTGGGGCCCGGAATCAGCCCCAGCATTTT
TRBD1,TRBV25-1,.,15,TRBJ1-1,CASSDPRDRGTEAFF,TGTGCCAGCAGTGACCCTAGGGACAGGGGGACTGAAGCTTTCTTT
TRBD1,TRBV10-3,.,11,TRBJ1-1,CAISEGQAAFF,TGTGCCATCAGTGAGGGACAGGCGGCTTTCTTT
TRBD1,TRBV6-1,.,16,TRBJ2-7,CASSEARTGRSLEQYF,TGTGCCAGCAGTGAAGCGCGGACAGGGAGGTCTCTCGAGCAGTACTTC
.,TRBV30,.,12,TRBJ1-6,CARDNGGSPLHF,TGTGCCCGGGATAATGGCGGCTCACCCCTCCACTTT
.,TRBV11-2,.,16,TRBJ2-7,CASSLLPGQRRYEQYF,TGTGCCAGCAGCCTCCTACCGGGACAACGTCGCTACGAGCAGTACTTC
TRBD1,TRBV5-6,.,14,TRBJ2-7,CASSWGQGAGEQYF,TGTGCCAGCAGCTGGGGACAGGGGGCGGGTGAGCAGTACTTC
TRBD1,TRBV4-1,.,14,TRBJ2-4,CASSGTGPVDIQYF,TGCGCCAGCAGCGGGACAGGGCCTGTGGACATTCAGTACTTC
.,TRBV3-1/TRBV3-2,.,16,TRBJ1-1,CASSQEESTRTGEAFF,TGTGCCAGCAGCCAAGAAGAGTCAACAAGAACGGGTGAAGCTTTCTTT
TRBD1,TRBV11-2,.,14,TRBJ2-4,CASSRDRTEHIQYF,TGTGCCAGCAGCCGGGACAGAACTGAACACATTCAGTACTTC
.,TRBV12-3/TRBV12-4,.,12,TRBJ1-1,CAPARLDTEAFF,TGTGCCCCCGCGAGGCTTGACACTGAAGCTTTCTTT
.,TRBV24-1,once,13,TRBJ2-5,CATGRAGEETQYF,TGTGCCACCGGTCGGGCAGGGGAAGAGACCCAGTACTTC
.,TRBV7-9,.,15,TRBJ2-5,CASSLAQGGLETQYF,TGTGCCAGCAGCTTAGCGCAGGGGGGATTAGAGACCCAGTACTTC
.,TRBV4-1,.,15,TRBJ1-4,CASSQVAGTNEKLFF,TGCGCCAGCAGCCAAGTGGCGGGGACTAATGAAAAACTGTTTTTT
TRBD1,TRBV30,many,17,TRBJ1-6,CAWSVPGQAIRNSPLHF,TGTGCCTGGAGTGTACCTGGACAGGCGATTAGGAATTCACCCCTCCACTTT
.,TRBV5-6,.,15,TRBJ1-3,CASSSPGRGSSTIYF,TGTGCCAGCAGCTCCCCCGGGAGGGGGTCGAGCACCATATATTTT
.,TRBV12-3/TRBV12-4,.,12,TRBJ1-5,CASSFKNQPQHF,TGTGCCAGCAGTTTTAAAAATCAGCCCCAGCATTTT
TRBD2,TRBV3-1/TRBV3-2,.,12,TRBJ2-7,CASSFSGGEPYF,TGTGCCAGCAGCTTTAGCGGGGGGGAGCCGTACTTC